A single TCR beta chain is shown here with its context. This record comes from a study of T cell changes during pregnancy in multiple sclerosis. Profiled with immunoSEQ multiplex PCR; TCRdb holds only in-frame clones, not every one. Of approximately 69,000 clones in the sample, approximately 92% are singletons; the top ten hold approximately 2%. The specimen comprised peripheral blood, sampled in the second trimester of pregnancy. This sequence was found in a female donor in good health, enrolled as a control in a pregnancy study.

The chain's CDR3 is CASKKAGLAGGTQYF. The CDR3 nucleotides are TGTGCCAGCAAAAAGGCGGGACTAGCGGGGGGTACGCAGTATTTT. The genes are TRBV19 and TRBJ2-3; the match to TRBD2 covers 15 bases. J was trimmed by 8 bases and V by 9 bases; bases with no gene match: 9. The CDR3 is made up of 15 amino acids. Germline CDR1 reads LNHDA; CDR2 reads SQIVND (reference sequence).